This TCR beta chain was observed in a study of blood T cell repertoires in COVID-19. Background on the study: PBMCs, B-cell-depleted T cells, or T cells provided the cDNA or gDNA that made up the material.

All enrollees were about 18 to 100 years old and from about two dozen US areas. Measured with immunoSEQ multiplex PCR; TCRdb has only the in-frame clones, and not every one. The sample carries 120,000 to 150,000 clones, less than 90% recorded once. This sequence originates from a woman between 50 and 59 years old who had been exposed to COVID-19. Specimen: PBMCs or T cells enriched from blood (not recorded which).

The CDR3 sequence: CASSIGTGRHTGELFF. The CDR3 DNA is TGTGCCAGTAGTATAGGTACCGGGAGACACACCGGGGAGCTGTTTTTT. This sequence joins TRBV19 and TRBJ2-2; maybe TRBD2 (6 bases). The CDR3 consists of 16 residues. Germline assignment: CDR1 LNHDA and CDR2 SQIVND (reference sequence). The V end lost 1 base, the J end lost 3 bases, and 12 bases lay between the germline ends.